One sample yielded the 30 T cell receptor beta chains listed below, sequenced in a study of T-cell reconstitution after alpha-beta-depleted transplantation in children. Preparing the TCRbeta library involved the use of unique molecular identifiers. TCRdb re-called the PCR reads through MiXCR, storing one row per CDR3 protein. This table has fewer than 550,000 distinct CDR3 sequences, about 10% appearing once. The sample was PBMCs, mostly from graft donor cells, taken 180 days after TCRalphabeta/CD19-depleted stem cell transplant. The receptor set was obtained from a female patient between 2 and 15 years old who had a stem cell transplant for aplastic anemia, so the T cells may come from the graft donor.

The genes are TRBV28 and TRBJ2-7, with TRBD2 matching over 10 bases. The CDR3 extends over 14 amino acids. Trimming took 6 bases from V and 5 from J; bases not matched to a gene: 7. CDR1 and CDR2 from the germline V gene are MDHEN and SYDVKM. The DNA of the CDR3 is TGTGCCAGCAGCTACGAACTAGCGGGAAACGAGCAGTACTTC. Its translation: CASSYELAGNEQYF.

The genes are TRBV4-3 and TRBJ2-7, with D hard to call. V was cut by 1 base and J by 6 bases, with 13 bases left in between. Germline V gene data show CDR1 as LGHNA and CDR2 as YSLEER. The CDR3 is 14 amino acids. This CDR3 is CASSQVKGLGEQYF. For the CDR3, the DNA is TGCGCCAGCAGCCAAGTCAAAGGGTTGGGCGAGCAGTACTTC.

The J gene is TRBJ2-7, the V gene TRBV6-6, with a tentative D call TRBD1 (5 bases). The germline V gene has CDR1 MNHNY and CDR2 SVGAGI (reference sequence). The V end lost 2 bases, the J end lost 7 bases, and 9 bases lay between the germline ends. The CDR3 totals 12 residues. The CDR3 DNA reads as TGTGCCAGCAGTTACCAGGGTTTTGAGCAGTACGTC. Residues: CASSYQGFEQYV.

This clonotype showed up just a few times. The chain links TRBV5-1 to TRBJ2-2; TRBD2 matches 9 bases. Trimming removed 4 bases from V and 0 bases from J; junction bases left unmatched: 4. The CDR3 is 16 residues long. CDR1 and CDR2 (germline): SGHRS, YFSETQ. The CDR3: CASSSLAGSNTGELFF. DNA for the CDR3: TGCGCCAGCAGCAGTCTAGCGGGGTCGAACACCGGGGAGCTGTTTTTT. Complete variable domain (other parts from reference TRBV5-1 and TRBJ2-2): KAGVTQTPRYLIKTRGQQVTLSCSPISGHRSVSWYQQTPGQGLQFLFEYFSETQRNKGNFPGRFSGRQFSNSRSEMNVSTLELGDSALYLCASSSLAGSNTGELFFGEGSRLTVL.

The chain uses TRBV12-3 or TRBV12-4 and TRBJ2-6; possibly TRBD1 for D (6 bases). This CDR3 contains 19 residues. V lost 11 bases and J 0 bases, leaving 26 bases between the germline ends. In DNA form, the CDR3 reads TGTGCCTTCTCCCAAAGGGGGACGCCCGTGAGCTCTGGGGCCAACGTCCTGACTTTC. Encoded protein: CAFSQRGTPVSSGANVLTF.

The chain employs TRBV6-5 and TRBJ2-7; a weak D match, TRBD2 (6 bases). Trimming shortened V by 0 bases and J by 4 bases, and 13 bases separated the two germline ends. This CDR3 region has 15 residues. Germline-derived CDR1 and CDR2 are MNHEY and SVGAGI. CDR3 residues: CASSYSGGPFYEQYV. For the CDR3, the DNA is TGTGCCAGCAGTTACTCGGGAGGCCCGTTTTACGAGCAGTACGTC.

This clonotype was counted only a few times. V usage is TRBV13 and J usage is TRBJ2-7; maybe TRBD1 (5 bases). Germline V CDR1 and CDR2: PRHDT, FYEKMQ (reference sequence). V lost 3 bases and J lost 0, with 18 bases in between. The CDR3 contains 17 residues. The CDR3 DNA follows: TGTGCCAGCAGCTTGTCAACAGGATCCCACTCCTCCTACGAGCAGTACGTC. Protein sequence: CASSLSTGSHSSYEQYV.

In this sample, this clonotype turned up once. The chain combines TRBV27 with TRBJ2-1, with 13 bases fitting TRBD2. CDR1 and CDR2 (germline): MNHEY, SMNVEV (reference sequence). V was pared by 2 bases and J by 4 bases, with 5 bases of the junction left unmatched. The CDR3 sequence is 17 residues long. The CDR3 protein is CASSLLGLAGVYNEQFF. The DNA of the CDR3 is TGTGCCAGCAGTTTACTCGGACTAGCGGGGGTATACAATGAGCAGTTCTTC.

This clonotype has a handful of counts. Here the CDR3 reads CSVKGQSAPETQYF. As DNA, the CDR3 is TGCAGCGTGAAAGGACAGTCCGCCCCAGAGACCCAGTACTTC. The chain couples TRBV29-1 to TRBJ2-5; D perhaps matches TRBD1 (6 bases). The ends were cut back, 6 bases at V and 4 bases at J, with 18 bases in the middle. Germline CDR1 and CDR2: SQVTM and ANQGSEA. The CDR3 runs to 14 residues.

In this sample, this clonotype turned up a few times. J is TRBJ2-1 and V is TRBV7-9; TRBD2 agrees at 8 bases. This CDR3 spans 17 amino acids. CDR1 and CDR2 from the germline V gene are SEHNR and FQNEAQ (reference sequence). J was trimmed by 1 base and V by 5 bases; bases with no gene match: 10. CDR3 DNA sequence: TGTGCCAGCAGCATACCCAGCGGGAGTGCTTCCTACAATGAGCAGTTCTTC. This translates into CASSIPSGSASYNEQFF.

This clonotype was counted a few times. The rearrangement uses TRBV7-6 and TRBJ1-2; 7 positions match TRBD1. The CDR3 is 14 amino acids. CDR1 is SGHVS and CDR2 is FNYEAQ in the germline V gene. V shed 1 base and J 6 bases; nucleotides not matched to a gene: 5. The DNA for the CDR3 is TGTGCCAGCAGCTTAGGACAGGGTTGGGATGGCTACACCTTC. Its protein is CASSLGQGWDGYTF.

This clonotype was counted at least ten times. The chain carries TRBV11-1 and TRBJ2-1; the D gene is possibly TRBD2 (6 bases). Germline CDR1 and CDR2: SGHAT and FQDESV (reference sequence). The CDR3 has 13 residues. Between the trimmed V and J ends, which lost 5 bases and 5 bases, there was a span of 10 bases. The CDR3: CASSTGLDNEQFF. The CDR3 DNA reads as TGTGCCAGCAGCACGGGACTCGACAATGAGCAGTTCTTC.

The chain couples TRBV27 to TRBJ2-2; TRBD2 matches at 9 bases. Per germline, CDR1 MNHEY and CDR2 SMNVEV (reference sequence). The CDR3 loop spans 18 amino acids. The J segment lost 4 bases and the V segment lost 3 bases, leaving 12 bases of the junction unmatched. The CDR3 is CASSFIPPTSGFTGELFF. The CDR3 DNA is TGTGCCAGCAGTTTTATTCCTCCCACTAGCGGGTTCACCGGGGAGCTGTTTTTT.

This CDR3 reads CSASLAGSYEQYV. CDR3 sequence (DNA): TGCAGTGCCTCACTAGCGGGCTCCTACGAGCAGTACGTC. The chain employs TRBV20-1 and TRBJ2-7; 9 positions match TRBD2. V shed 6 bases, J shed 0 bases, and the junction held 3 bases outside the gene matches. In germline, CDR1 is DFQATT, CDR2 SNEGSKA (reference sequence). The CDR3 is 13 residues long.

The rearrangement joins TRBV7-2 to TRBJ2-1; 10 positions match TRBD2. CDR1 is SGHTA, CDR2 FQGNSA, per germline. The CDR3 sequence is 16 residues long. The V segment lost 0 bases and the J segment 5 bases; nucleotides outside the gene matches: 4. In DNA form, the CDR3 reads TGTGCCAGCAGCTTAGCCCCAGCGGGAGGGAACAATGAGCAGTTCTTC. It encodes CASSLAPAGGNNEQFF. Combining the CDR3 with reference TRBV7-2 and TRBJ2-1 gives the whole variable domain GAGVSQSPSNKVTEKGKDVELRCDPISGHTALYWYRQSLGQGLEFLIYFQGNSAPDKSGLPSDRFSAERTGGSVSTLTIQRTQQEDSAVYLCASSLAPAGGNNEQFFGPGTRLTVL.

This clonotype was recorded a few times. V gene TRBV12-3 or TRBV12-4 combines with J gene TRBJ2-5; tentative D call: TRBD2 (5 bases). Trimming left V 5 bases short and J 2 bases short, with 9 bases between. CDR3 size: 13 residues. CDR3 coding DNA: TGTGCCAGCAGTGCCTCGGGACAAGAGACCCAGTACTTC. This translates into CASSASGQETQYF.

This clonotype was seen a handful of times. V is TRBV6-2 or TRBV6-3 and J is TRBJ2-7, with TRBD2 matching over 8 bases. The germline V gene encodes CDR1 MNHEY and CDR2 SVGEGT. The CDR3 has 14 residues. With V trimmed by 4 bases and J by 4 bases, 6 bases remained unmatched. The chain's CDR3 is CASSFQRERYEQYV. In DNA form, the CDR3 reads TGTGCCAGCAGTTTCCAGCGGGAGCGGTACGAGCAGTACGTC.

The rearrangement joins TRBV21-1 to TRBJ2-1; the listed D gene, TRBD2, was not tested against the DNA. TRBV21-1 is an annotated pseudogene. The CDR3 covers 19 residues. DNA for the CDR3: TGTGCCAGCAGCGGATCCGGGACTAGCGGGATGGGGGCCTACAATGAGCAGTTCTTC. Its translation is CASSGSGTSGMGAYNEQFF.

V gene TRBV5-1 combines with J gene TRBJ2-1; 15 bases are shared with TRBD2. This CDR3 has 17 amino acids. Germline lookup yields CDR1 SGHRS and CDR2 YFSETQ. J gave up 8 bases and V 6 bases, and 12 bases lay outside the gene matches. DNA for the CDR3: TGCGCCAGCATGGGACTAGCGGGAGGCCCCGAGGTGGATGAGCAGTTCTTC. As protein: CASMGLAGGPEVDEQFF.

This clonotype has just a few counts. This rearrangement joins TRBV5-1 to TRBJ2-1, with D maybe TRBD2 (5 bases). V was shortened by 7 bases and J by 7 bases, with 21 bases between the two germline ends. From germline, CDR1 is SGHRS and CDR2 YFSETQ. CDR3 length: 15 residues. CDR3 region: CASHSAPGLLNEQFF. DNA of the CDR3: TGCGCCAGCCATTCAGCCCCGGGGTTATTGAATGAGCAGTTCTTC.

The V gene is TRBV6-5, the J gene TRBJ2-3; TRBD1 might be the D (6 bases). Germline-derived CDR1 and CDR2 are MNHEY and SVGAGI. Trimming cost V 4 bases and J 0 bases, with 17 bases left between them. The CDR3 runs 17 residues. CDR3 sequence (DNA): TGTGCCAGCAGTTCCCGCCCGACAGGCGATAGCACAGATACGCAGTATTTT. It translates to CASSSRPTGDSTDTQYF.

The chain has TRBV7-9 and TRBJ2-7, with D possibly being TRBD2 (6 bases). V lost 6 bases and J 6 bases, leaving 18 bases between the germline ends. CDR3 length: 14 residues. From germline, CDR1 is SEHNR and CDR2 FQNEAQ (reference sequence). Here the CDR3 DNA reads TGTGCCAGCAGTAGATCCGGGGGTCCCCTCGAGCAGTACTTC. Translated, it gives CASSRSGGPLEQYF.

DNA of the CDR3: TGTGCCACCAGTGATTACTACTTCGAGCAGTTCTTC. It specifies CATSDYYFEQFF. The V gene is TRBV24-1, the J gene TRBJ2-1; D is ambiguous. Germline CDR1 is KGHDR and CDR2 is SFDVKD. The CDR3 length is 12 residues. The V end lost 2 bases, the J end lost 10 bases, and 8 bases lay between the germline ends.

This clonotype turned up a few times. The chain employs TRBV30 and TRBJ2-3; 8 positions match TRBD1. Trimming cost V 4 bases and J 1 base; bases outside gene matches: 4. Looked up from germline, CDR1 is GTSNPN and CDR2 is SVGIG (reference sequence). This CDR3 has 14 amino acids. The CDR3 DNA reads as TGTGCCTGGATTTACAGGGGGGGCACAGATACGCAGTATTTT. Amino acids: CAWIYRGGTDTQYF. The variable domain in full, completed from reference TRBV30 and TRBJ2-3, reads SQTIHQWPATLVQPVGSPLSLECTVEGTSNPNLYWYRQAAGRGLQLLFYSVGIGQISSEVPQNLSASRPQDRQFILSSKKLLLSDSGFYLCAWIYRGGTDTQYFGPGTRLTVL.

This clonotype was detected ten times or more. The rearrangement uses TRBV4-2 and TRBJ1-5, with D uncertain. V was clipped by 1 base and J by 3 bases, with 10 bases between them. CDR1 and CDR2 (germline): LGHNA, YNFKEQ. The CDR3 contains 15 residues. DNA for the CDR3: TGTGCCAGCAGCCAAGTGTCCGGTAACAATCAGCCCCAGCATTTT. Encoded protein: CASSQVSGNNQPQHF.

This sequence joins TRBV7-2 and TRBJ1-6, with TRBD1 as a possible D gene (6 bases). The V end lost 5 bases, the J end lost 2 bases, and 13 bases lay between the germline ends. This CDR3 has 16 residues. Germline V lookup: CDR1 SGHTA, CDR2 FQGNSA. CDR3 loop: CASSPRGEAYNSPLHF. For the CDR3, the DNA is TGTGCCAGCAGCCCAAGGGGGGAGGCCTATAATTCACCCCTCCACTTT.

This clonotype was seen only a few times. This chain connects TRBV12-3 or TRBV12-4 to TRBJ1-3; the D is unclear. This CDR3 region has 10 residues. V was pared by 2 bases and J by 7 bases, with 0 bases between. For the CDR3, the DNA is TGTGCCAGCAGTTTAAACACCATATATTTT. Translating it yields CASSLNTIYF.

Written as DNA, the CDR3 is TGTGCCAGCAGCCAAGTGGGCATGGCCACTGAAGCTTTCTTT. This codes for CASSQVGMATEAFF. The gene calls are TRBV3-1 and TRBJ1-1; D not resolved. This CDR3 is 14 amino acids long. V lost 1 base and J lost 4, with 10 bases in between. From germline, CDR1 is LGHDT and CDR2 YNNKEL (reference sequence).

This clonotype was seen a few times. This sequence joins TRBV7-9 and TRBJ2-1; 13 nucleotides align to TRBD2. This CDR3 contains 16 residues. J lost 7 bases, V lost 5 bases, and 8 bases had no gene match. Germline V gene lookup returns CDR1 SEHNR and CDR2 FQNEAQ (reference sequence). CDR3 DNA sequence: TGTGCCAGCAGCCCCGCCTCGGGACTAGCGGGAAATGAGCAGTTCTTC. It yields the protein CASSPASGLAGNEQFF.

This clonotype has at least ten counts. The rearrangement joins TRBV27 to TRBJ2-7; D perhaps matches TRBD2 (5 bases). CDR1 MNHEY and CDR2 SMNVEV come from the germline V gene (reference sequence). The CDR3 extends over 15 amino acids. Trimming pared 2 bases from V and 5 bases from J, leaving 16 bases between. In nucleotides, the CDR3 is TGTGCCAGCAGTTTACGGCGGGTAGGGATCAACGAGCAGTACTTC. Protein: CASSLRRVGINEQYF.